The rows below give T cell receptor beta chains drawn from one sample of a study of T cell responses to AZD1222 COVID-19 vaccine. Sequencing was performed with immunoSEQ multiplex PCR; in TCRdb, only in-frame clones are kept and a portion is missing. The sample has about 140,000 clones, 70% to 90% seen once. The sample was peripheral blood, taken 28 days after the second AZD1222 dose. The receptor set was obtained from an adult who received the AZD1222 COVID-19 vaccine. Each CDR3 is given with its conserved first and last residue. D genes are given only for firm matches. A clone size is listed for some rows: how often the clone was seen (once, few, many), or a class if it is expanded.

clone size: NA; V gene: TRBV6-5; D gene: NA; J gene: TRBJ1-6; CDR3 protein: CASRGRGIGNSPLHF; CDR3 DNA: TGTGCCAGCAGAGGGAGGGGTATAGGTAATTCACCCCTCCACTTT
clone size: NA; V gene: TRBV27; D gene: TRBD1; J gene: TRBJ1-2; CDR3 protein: CASRPTGAPGYTF; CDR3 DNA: TGTGCCAGCAGACCCACAGGGGCACCTGGCTACACCTTC
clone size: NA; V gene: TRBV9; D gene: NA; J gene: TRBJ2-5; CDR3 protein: CASSPDSVVSYQETQYF; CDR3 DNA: TGTGCCAGCAGCCCAGACTCGGTCGTATCGTACCAAGAGACCCAGTACTTC
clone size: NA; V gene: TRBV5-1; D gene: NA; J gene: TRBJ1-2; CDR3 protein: CASSTLPEGDYGYTF; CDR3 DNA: TGCGCCAGCAGCACACTTCCTGAGGGGGACTATGGCTACACCTTC
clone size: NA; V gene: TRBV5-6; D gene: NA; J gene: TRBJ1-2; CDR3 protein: CASSLLHGSSGYTF; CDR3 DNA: TGTGCCAGCAGCCTTCTTCACGGATCGTCTGGCTACACCTTC
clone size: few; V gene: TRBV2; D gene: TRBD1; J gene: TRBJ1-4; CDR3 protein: CATAAQGEKLFF; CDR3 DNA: TGTGCCACTGCGGCACAGGGGGAAAAACTGTTTTTT
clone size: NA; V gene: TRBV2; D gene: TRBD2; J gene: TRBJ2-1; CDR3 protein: CASSERLAGREQFF; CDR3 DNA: TGTGCCAGCAGTGAAAGACTAGCGGGACGTGAGCAGTTCTTC
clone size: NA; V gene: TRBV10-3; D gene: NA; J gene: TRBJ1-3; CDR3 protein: CAISGQASGNTIYF; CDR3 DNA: TGTGCCATCAGTGGGCAGGCCTCTGGAAACACCATATATTTT
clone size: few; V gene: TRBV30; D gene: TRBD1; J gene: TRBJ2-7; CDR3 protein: CAWSGTGQSYEQYF; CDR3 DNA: TGTGCCTGGTCAGGCACGGGACAGTCCTACGAGCAGTACTTC
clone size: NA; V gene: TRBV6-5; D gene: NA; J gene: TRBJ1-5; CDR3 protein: CASSPRRDQPQHF; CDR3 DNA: TGTGCCAGCAGTCCGCGGCGGGACCAGCCCCAGCATTTT
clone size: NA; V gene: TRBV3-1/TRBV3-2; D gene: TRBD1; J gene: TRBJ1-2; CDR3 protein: CASSGTGNAIDGYTF; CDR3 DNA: TGTGCCAGCAGCGGGACAGGGAACGCTATTGATGGCTACACCTTC
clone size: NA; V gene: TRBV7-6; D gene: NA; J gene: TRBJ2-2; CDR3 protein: CASSSTLGANTGELFF; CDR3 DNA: TGTGCCAGCAGCTCCACACTGGGCGCGAACACCGGGGAGCTGTTTTTT
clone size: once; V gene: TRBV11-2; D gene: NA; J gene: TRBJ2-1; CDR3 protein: CASTSGQTNEQFF; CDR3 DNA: TGTGCCAGCACCTCGGGACAAACTAATGAGCAGTTCTTC
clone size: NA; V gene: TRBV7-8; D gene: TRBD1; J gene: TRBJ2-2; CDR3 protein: CASRSQGANTGELFF; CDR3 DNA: TGTGCCAGCAGATCGCAGGGGGCTAACACCGGGGAGCTGTTTTTT
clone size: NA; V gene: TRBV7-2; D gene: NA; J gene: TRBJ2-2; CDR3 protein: CASSPASSRGTGELFF; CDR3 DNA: TGTGCCAGCAGCCCCGCTAGTTCCAGGGGCACCGGGGAGCTGTTTTTT
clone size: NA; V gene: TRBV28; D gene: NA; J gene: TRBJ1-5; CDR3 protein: CASSFGTGGNQPQHF; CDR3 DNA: TGTGCCAGCAGTTTTGGGACGGGGGGGAATCAGCCCCAGCATTTT
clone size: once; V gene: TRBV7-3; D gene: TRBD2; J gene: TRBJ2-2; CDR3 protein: CASSQTSGGAPDGELFF; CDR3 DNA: TGTGCCAGCAGCCAAACTAGCGGGGGGGCCCCTGACGGGGAGCTGTTTTTT
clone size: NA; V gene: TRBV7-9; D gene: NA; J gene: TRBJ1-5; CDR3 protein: CASSPGRVGNQPQHF; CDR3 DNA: TGTGCCAGCAGCCCCGGCAGGGTGGGCAATCAGCCCCAGCATTTT
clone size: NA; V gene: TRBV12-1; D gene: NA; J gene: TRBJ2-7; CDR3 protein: CARKKPGQGFPITYEQYF; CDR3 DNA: TGTGCCAGGAAAAAGCCGGGACAGGGATTCCCCATTACCTACGAGCAGTACTTC
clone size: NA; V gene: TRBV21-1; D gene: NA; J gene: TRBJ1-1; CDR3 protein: CASSKVGWGCEAFF; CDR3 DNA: TGTGCCAGCAGCAAAGTGGGGTGGGGGTGTGAAGCTTTCTTT
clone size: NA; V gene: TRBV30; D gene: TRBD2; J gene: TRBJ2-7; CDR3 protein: CAWSGVGGYEQYF; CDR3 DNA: TGTGCCTGGAGTGGAGTGGGGGGGTACGAGCAGTACTTC
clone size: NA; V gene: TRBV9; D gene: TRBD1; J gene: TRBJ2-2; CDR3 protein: CASSLRTGDTGELFF; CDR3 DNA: TGTGCCAGCAGCCTACGAACAGGGGACACCGGGGAGCTGTTTTTT
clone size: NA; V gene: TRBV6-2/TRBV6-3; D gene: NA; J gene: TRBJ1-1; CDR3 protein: CASSYSSVLDTEAFF; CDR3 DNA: TGTGCCAGCAGTTACTCGTCAGTTTTGGACACTGAAGCTTTCTTT
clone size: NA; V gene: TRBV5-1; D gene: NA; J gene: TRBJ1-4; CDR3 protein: CASSPRYRDQNEKLFF; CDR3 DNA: TGCGCCAGCAGCCCCCGATACCGAGACCAAAATGAAAAACTGTTTTTT
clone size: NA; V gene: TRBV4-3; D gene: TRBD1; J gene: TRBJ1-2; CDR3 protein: CASSQVGRGPGYTF; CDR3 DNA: TGCGCCAGCAGCCAAGTGGGAAGGGGGCCTGGCTACACCTTC
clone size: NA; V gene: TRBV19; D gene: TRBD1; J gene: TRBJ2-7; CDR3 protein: CASGGQGKEQYF; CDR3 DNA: TGTGCCAGTGGGGGACAGGGAAAGGAGCAGTACTTC
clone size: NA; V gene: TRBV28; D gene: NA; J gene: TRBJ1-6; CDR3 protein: CASRGGNRVPYNSPLHF; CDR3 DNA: TGTGCCAGCAGGGGGGGTAATAGGGTCCCCTATAATTCACCCCTCCACTTT
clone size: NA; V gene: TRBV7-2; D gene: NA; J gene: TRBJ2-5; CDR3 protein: CASSLEYSQETQYF; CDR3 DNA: TGTGCCAGCAGCTTAGAGTACAGCCAAGAGACCCAGTACTTC
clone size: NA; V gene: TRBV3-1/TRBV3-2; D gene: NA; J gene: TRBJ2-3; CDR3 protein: CASSQETDTQYF; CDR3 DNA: TGTGCCAGCAGCCAAGAAACAGATACGCAGTATTTT
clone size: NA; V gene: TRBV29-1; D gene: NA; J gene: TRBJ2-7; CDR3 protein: CSVITSGGRTYEQYF; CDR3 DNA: TGCAGCGTTATTACCTCCGGGGGCAGAACCTACGAGCAGTACTTC
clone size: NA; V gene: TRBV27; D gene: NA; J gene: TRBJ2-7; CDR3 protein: CASGYYEQYF; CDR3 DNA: TGTGCCAGCGGGTATTACGAGCAGTACTTC
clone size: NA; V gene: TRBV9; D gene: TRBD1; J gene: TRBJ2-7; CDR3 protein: CASSPRSTGNYEQYF; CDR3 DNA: TGTGCCAGCAGCCCCCGATCGACAGGGAACTACGAGCAGTACTTC
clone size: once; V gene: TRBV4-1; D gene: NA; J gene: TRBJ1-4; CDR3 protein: CASSQDNTLPHFF; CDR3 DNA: TGCGCCAGCAGCCAAGATAACACATTACCCCACTTTTTT
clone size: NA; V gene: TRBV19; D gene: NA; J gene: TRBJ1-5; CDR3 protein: CASRGGKGQPQHF; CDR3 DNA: TGTGCCAGCCGTGGGGGGAAGGGGCAGCCCCAGCATTTT
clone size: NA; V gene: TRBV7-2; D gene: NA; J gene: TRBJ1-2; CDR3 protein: CASSLAVHGYTF; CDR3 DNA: TGTGCCAGCAGCTTAGCGGTTCACGGCTACACCTTC
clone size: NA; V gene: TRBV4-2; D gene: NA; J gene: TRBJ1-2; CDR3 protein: CASNPRRDAAGYTF; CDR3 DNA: TGTGCCAGCAACCCCCGCCGGGACGCCGCTGGCTACACCTTC
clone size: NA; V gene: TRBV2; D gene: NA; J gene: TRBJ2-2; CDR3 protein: CASSGRGPNTGELFF; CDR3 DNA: TGTGCCAGCAGTGGACGCGGCCCGAACACCGGGGAGCTGTTTTTT
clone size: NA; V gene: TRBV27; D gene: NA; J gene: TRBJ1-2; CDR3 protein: CASRFTWSTDGYTF; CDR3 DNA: TGTGCCAGCCGATTTACATGGTCCACGGACGGCTACACCTTC
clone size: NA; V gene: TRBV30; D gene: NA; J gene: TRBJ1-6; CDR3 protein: CAWTGLYNSPLHF; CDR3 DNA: TGTGCCTGGACCGGACTGTATAATTCACCCCTCCACTTT
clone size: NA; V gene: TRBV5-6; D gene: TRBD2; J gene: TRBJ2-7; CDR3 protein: CASSLARAGGPSYEQYF; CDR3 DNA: TGTGCCAGCAGCTTGGCCAGAGCGGGAGGCCCCTCCTACGAGCAGTACTTC
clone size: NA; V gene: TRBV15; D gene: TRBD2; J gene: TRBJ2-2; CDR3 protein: CATSTGLAGATNTGELFF; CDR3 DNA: TGTGCCACCAGCACAGGACTAGCGGGAGCCACGAACACCGGGGAGCTGTTTTTT
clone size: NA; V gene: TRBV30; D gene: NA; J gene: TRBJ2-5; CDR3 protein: CAWSISSQRQETQYF; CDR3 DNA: TGTGCCTGGAGTATTTCGTCGCAGCGACAAGAGACCCAGTACTTC
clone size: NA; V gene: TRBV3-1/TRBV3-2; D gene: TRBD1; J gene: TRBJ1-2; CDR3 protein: CASSLGTVVNGYTF; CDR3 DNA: TGTGCCAGCAGCCTGGGGACAGTTGTAAATGGCTACACCTTC
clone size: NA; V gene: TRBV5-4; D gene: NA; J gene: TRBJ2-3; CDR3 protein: CASSPSRLVWGTDTQYF; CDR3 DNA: TGTGCCAGCAGCCCATCCAGGCTTGTCTGGGGAACAGATACGCAGTATTTT
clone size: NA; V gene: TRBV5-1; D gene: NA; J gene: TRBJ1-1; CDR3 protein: CASSLAGNTEAFF; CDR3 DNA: TGCGCCAGCAGCTTGGCTGGGAACACTGAAGCTTTCTTT
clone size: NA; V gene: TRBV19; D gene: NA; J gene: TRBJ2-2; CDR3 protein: CASSIVGELFF; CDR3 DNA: TGTGCCAGTAGTATAGTGGGGGAGCTGTTTTTT
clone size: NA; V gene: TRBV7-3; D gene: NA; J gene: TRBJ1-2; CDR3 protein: CASSLQGNYGYTF; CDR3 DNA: TGTGCCAGCAGCTTACAGGGAAACTATGGCTACACCTTC
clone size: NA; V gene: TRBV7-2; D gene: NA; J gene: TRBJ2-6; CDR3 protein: CASSLYGLSGANVLTF; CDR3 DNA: TGTGCCAGCAGCTTATACGGGCTCTCTGGGGCCAACGTCCTGACTTTC
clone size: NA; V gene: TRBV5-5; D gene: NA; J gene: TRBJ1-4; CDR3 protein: CASSYSGEVTNEKLFF; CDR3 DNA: TGTGCCAGCAGCTATTCAGGGGAAGTAACTAATGAAAAACTGTTTTTT
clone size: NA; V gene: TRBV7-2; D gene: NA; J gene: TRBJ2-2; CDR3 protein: CASRPTLTNTGELFF; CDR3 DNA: TGTGCCAGCAGACCTACTTTAACGAACACCGGGGAGCTGTTTTTT
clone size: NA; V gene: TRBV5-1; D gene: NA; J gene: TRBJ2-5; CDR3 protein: CASSLVSLAQETQYF; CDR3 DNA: TGCGCCAGCAGCTTGGTATCGTTAGCGCAAGAGACCCAGTACTTC
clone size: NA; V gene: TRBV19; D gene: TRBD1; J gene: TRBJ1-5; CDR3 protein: CASSTGQKSNQPQHF; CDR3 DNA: TGTGCCAGTAGCACGGGACAGAAAAGCAATCAGCCCCAGCATTTT
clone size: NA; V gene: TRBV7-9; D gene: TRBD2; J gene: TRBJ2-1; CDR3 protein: CASSLKARLAGVRNEQFF; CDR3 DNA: TGTGCCAGCAGCTTAAAGGCAAGGCTAGCGGGAGTAAGGAATGAGCAGTTCTTC